One sample yielded the 10 T cell receptor beta chains listed below, sequenced in a study of blood T cell repertoires in COVID-19. Repertoires were generated with immunoSEQ multiplex PCR, while TCRdb's copy carries only in-frame clones and drops some. Here the sample spans 50,000 to 80,000 clones, around 80% being singletons. Sequenced input: peripheral blood. The source is a woman in her sixties with acute or convalescent COVID-19.

This sequence joins TRBV12-3 or TRBV12-4 and TRBJ1-2, with D maybe TRBD1 (5 bases). The CDR3 spans 13 residues. V lost 7 bases to trimming and J lost 4 bases, with 13 bases between them. CDR3 amino acids: CASTVTGGYGYTF. The CDR3 DNA reads TGTGCCAGCACTGTAACAGGTGGCTATGGCTACACCTTC.

This clone has only one observation. This chain links TRBV3-1 (or the pseudogene TRBV3-2) with TRBJ2-7; D is unclear. The ends were cut back, 1 base at V and 5 bases at J, with 15 bases in the middle. CDR1 is LGHDT and CDR2 is YNNKEL in the germline V gene (reference sequence). CDR3 length: 15 amino acids. CDR3 sequence (DNA): TGTGCCAGCAGCCAAGGAGGCAAGAGATCCGACGAGCAGTACTTC. Translation gives CASSQGGKRSDEQYF.

This clone has just one count. J is TRBJ1-6 and V is TRBV5-6; D remains unclear. Looked up from germline, CDR1 is SGHDT and CDR2 is YYEEEE. The V and J ends lost 1 base and 6 bases respectively, with 8 bases between them. The CDR3 loop spans 14 amino acids. CDR3 in amino acids: CASSLKLINSPLHF. The DNA of the CDR3 is TGTGCCAGCAGCTTGAAACTTATTAATTCACCCCTCCACTTT.

This clone was found a few times. The rearrangement links TRBV7-6 to TRBJ2-5; 10 bases line up with TRBD1. The ends lost 5 bases at V and 3 bases at J; junction bases unmatched: 9. Germline V lookup: CDR1 SGHVS, CDR2 FNYEAQ. This CDR3 has 16 residues. The chain's CDR3 is CASSLLSGTGEETQYF. The CDR3 nucleotides are TGTGCCAGCAGCCTACTATCCGGGACAGGGGAAGAGACCCAGTACTTC.

This sequence joins TRBV30 and TRBJ1-5, with 7 bases that match TRBD1. The CDR3 loop spans 15 amino acids. Germline CDR1 GTSNPN, CDR2 SVGIG (reference sequence). J gave up 3 bases and V 0 bases, and 5 bases lay outside the gene matches. CDR3 sequence (DNA): TGTGCCTGGAGTGTACAAGGGGGCTTCAATCAGCCCCAGCATTTT. This translates into CAWSVQGGFNQPQHF.

The chain employs TRBV18 and TRBJ1-6; D is unresolved. This CDR3 has 14 residues. Trimming stripped 5 bases from V and 5 bases from J, with 10 bases between. In germline, CDR1 is KGHSH, CDR2 LQKENI. The CDR3 here is CASSVEQNNSPLHF. The CDR3 DNA sequence: TGTGCCAGCTCAGTCGAACAGAATAATTCACCCCTCCACTTT.

The V gene is TRBV29-1, the J gene TRBJ2-7, with D tentatively TRBD1 (5 bases). Per the germline V gene, CDR1 is SQVTM and CDR2 is ANQGSEA. The CDR3 consists of 12 residues. The ends were cut back, 4 bases at V and 3 bases at J, with 10 bases in the middle. The CDR3: CSVVRGNYEQYF. Here the CDR3 DNA reads TGCAGCGTTGTTAGGGGAAACTACGAGCAGTACTTC.

The CDR3 is CSTAGTSGGGEQFF. The CDR3 nucleotides read TGCAGCACCGCCGGGACTAGCGGGGGTGGTGAGCAGTTCTTC. V and J are TRBV29-1 and TRBJ2-1; 14 nucleotides line up with TRBD2. J lost 9 bases, V lost 8 bases, and 9 bases had no gene match. From germline, CDR1 is SQVTM and CDR2 ANQGSEA. This CDR3 is built from 14 residues.

The chain employs TRBV6-5 and TRBJ1-2, with a weak D call TRBD1 (6 bases). Trimming removed 7 bases at V and 7 bases at J, with 16 bases between. The CDR3 totals 13 residues. CDR1 is MNHEY and CDR2 is SVGAGI in the germline V gene. The CDR3 spells CASTAAQGTGYTF. Written as DNA, the CDR3 is TGTGCCAGCACCGCCGCTCAGGGGACTGGCTACACCTTC.

This clone was detected only once. This rearrangement joins TRBV19 to TRBJ1-1, with 8 bases that match TRBD1. The CDR3 runs 14 residues. J was trimmed by 8 bases and V by 1 base; bases with no gene match: 6. CDR1 and CDR2 from the germline V gene are LNHDA and SQIVND (reference sequence). As DNA, the CDR3 is TGTGCCAGTAGTATAGGGGACAGGTCCGGCGAAGCTTTCTTT. Protein sequence: CASSIGDRSGEAFF. Variable domain in full (rest from reference TRBV19 and TRBJ1-1): DGGITQSPKYLFRKEGQNVTLSCEQNLNHDAMYWYRQDPGQGLRLIYYSQIVNDFQKGDIAEGYSVSREKKESFPLTVTSAQKNPTAFYLCASSIGDRSGEAFFGQGTRLTVV.